This entry describes one TCR beta chain. Its specificity is unknown. This entry belongs to a study of monozygotic twins with inflammatory bowel disease. Template switching incorporated UMIs with a 6-nucleotide sample barcode. Reanalyzing the 5' RACE reads, TCRdb keeps one entry per CDR3 protein, without DNA. In all, the sample yields 110,000 to 150,000 distinct CDR3 sequences. Broader study findings: Among twins, concordant and discordant pairs did not differ in repertoire similarity, possibly from limited power.

Germline CDR1 reads LNHDA; CDR2 reads SQIVND (reference sequence). The CDR3 is 14 residues long. V gene TRBV19 combines with J gene TRBJ1-4; TCRdb selects TRBD1, and the lack of DNA leaves this call unchecked. This TCR was sampled from a human donor with ulcerative colitis or Crohn's disease, or a healthy co-twin of an affected twin (not recorded which). What was sequenced was blood. This CDR3 reads CASSISSPGEKLLF.